This is a list of T cell receptor beta chains from one sample in a study of early T cells in non-severe SARS-CoV-2 infection. In TCRdb, the 5' RACE reads were re-called with MiXCR into one record per CDR3 protein. This sample yields roughly 32,000 distinct CDR3 sequences, of which about 8.2% are seen a single time; under 15% belongs to the top ten. The specimen was whole blood. The receptors stem from an adult who was a healthcare worker with PCR-confirmed SARS-CoV-2 infection or an uninfected control (not recorded which). The CDR3 runs from the conserved cysteine through the conserved F or W. The D gene is left open where the match is weak. Expanded clones get a size class; other rows say once, few or many, or leave the size out.

>TRBJ1-5|.|many|TRBV5-1
TGCCCGCGGGGGGATAGCAATCAGCCCCAGCATTTT
CPRGDSNQPQHF
>TRBJ2-5|.|many|TRBV18
TGTGCCAGCTCACCTATACGGGGACAAGAGACCCAGTACTTC
CASSPIRGQETQYF
>TRBJ2-1|TRBD2|medium-sized|TRBV20-1
TGCAGTGCCATTTCCCACCCCGTGCGGGGGGGGTACAATGAGCAGTTCTTC
CSAISHPVRGGYNEQFF
>TRBJ2-3|.|many|TRBV29-1
TGCAGCGTTGGAGACAGCCCCACAGATACGCAGTATTTT
CSVGDSPTDTQYF
>TRBJ1-2|TRBD1|few|TRBV6-2/TRBV6-3
TGTGCCAGCAGTTACTCGTTAGGGGACAGAAATTCTTATGGCTACACCTTC
CASSYSLGDRNSYGYTF
>TRBJ1-2|.|many|TRBV9
TGTGCCAGCAGCCCCCGGACAGAAAAACCTAACTATGGCTACACCTTC
CASSPRTEKPNYGYTF
>TRBJ2-7|.|few|TRBV19
TGTGCCAGTAGTATCCAGGTAGGCAGGGGGGACGAGCAGTACTTC
CASSIQVGRGDEQYF
>TRBJ2-7|.|many|TRBV29-1
TGCAGCGTTGCCAGGACCCCCTACGAGCAGTACTTC
CSVARTPYEQYF
>TRBJ2-2|.|few|TRBV5-6
TGTGCCAGCAGTAACAGGGTCAACTCCGGGGAGCTGTTTTTT
CASSNRVNSGELFF
>TRBJ1-5|TRBD1|many|TRBV2
TGTGCCAGCAGCGGACAGGGCGCGAGTCAGCCCCAGCATTTT
CASSGQGASQPQHF
>TRBJ1-4|.|many|TRBV7-9
TGTGCCAGCAGCTTAAGGAGACAGGAGAGGGAAAAACTGTTTTTT
CASSLRRQEREKLFF
>TRBJ2-5|.|.|TRBV15
TGTGCCACCAGCAGAGGGGGGACGTTGCAAGAGACCCAGTACTTC
CATSRGGTLQETQYF
>TRBJ1-5|TRBD1|many|TRBV20-1
TGCAGTGCCGGGACAGGCAATCAGCCCCAGCATTTT
CSAGTGNQPQHF
>TRBJ2-5|TRBD1|many|TRBV5-1
TGCGCCAGCAGCGACCGGGACAGCTTTTTGAAGACCCAGTACTTC
CASSDRDSFLKTQYF
>TRBJ2-1|TRBD1|.|TRBV18
TGTGCCAGCTCACCAGAGGTGACAGGGGGCCGCGAGCAGTTCTTC
CASSPEVTGGREQFF
>TRBJ2-2|TRBD1|.|TRBV12-3/TRBV12-4
TGTGCCAGCAGGACACAGGGGTACGGGGAGCTGTTTTTT
CASRTQGYGELFF
>TRBJ1-5|.|many|TRBV6-2/TRBV6-3
TGTGCCAGCAGAGGATCTGGCGGTAGCAATCAGCCCCAGCATTTT
CASRGSGGSNQPQHF
>TRBJ1-4|.|many|TRBV20-1
TGCAGTGCTAGTGCAGGGCCGGGCTTTGGTGAAAAACTGTTTTTT
CSASAGPGFGEKLFF
>TRBJ2-1|TRBD1|.|TRBV7-2
TGTGCCAGCAGCTTGAACAGGGGATATGTCAATGAGCAGTTCTTC
CASSLNRGYVNEQFF
>TRBJ1-2|.|many|TRBV5-6
TGTGCCAGCAGCTTTCCAGGGAACTATGGCTACACCTTC
CASSFPGNYGYTF
>TRBJ2-2|.|many|TRBV6-5
TGTGCCAGCAGTTTCACCACCGGGGAGCTGTTTTTT
CASSFTTGELFF
>TRBJ2-1|.|many|TRBV6-5
TGTGCCGCCAGGAGGGGGGACCCCACTTCGGAGGAGCAGTTCTTC
CAARRGDPTSEEQFF
>TRBJ2-5|TRBD2|many|TRBV27
TGTGCCAGCAGTTCGGCGGGGGGGCAGGAGAAGACCCAGTACTTC
CASSSAGGQEKTQYF
>TRBJ2-1|TRBD2|.|TRBV6-5
TGTGCCAGCAGTAGCTTACTAGCGGGGGGGATTAATGAGCAGTTCTTC
CASSSLLAGGINEQFF
>TRBJ2-3|.|few|TRBV20-1
TGCAGTGCTAGAGATACCGGGCGGGGAGACACAGATACGCAGTATTTT
CSARDTGRGDTDTQYF
>TRBJ1-1|.|.|TRBV24-1
TGTGCCACTACTGAGGGGGGAATAGCTTTCTTT
CATTEGGIAFF
>TRBJ1-2|TRBD1|few|TRBV6-2/TRBV6-3
TGTGCCAGCAGAAACAGGGGGCCCGAACTCTTCTATGGCTACACCTTC
CASRNRGPELFYGYTF
>TRBJ2-1|.|.|TRBV7-7
TGTGCTAGCAGCTTAGAGGGGGGGTCATACAATGAGCAGTTCTTC
CASSLEGGSYNEQFF
>TRBJ1-6|.|.|TRBV18
TGTGCCAGCTCACTTGGGAGGGTCTGGTCACCCCTCCACTTT
CASSLGRVWSPLHF
>TRBJ2-1|TRBD2|many|TRBV6-6
TGTGCCAGCAGTTACTCGGGACTAGCGGGGGTATACAATGAGCAGTTCTTC
CASSYSGLAGVYNEQFF
>TRBJ1-2|TRBD1|few|TRBV7-2
TGTGCCAGCAGCCAACAGGGGGCAGGGGAAGTAAATGGCTACACCTTC
CASSQQGAGEVNGYTF
>TRBJ2-5|.|many|TRBV2
TGTGCCAGCAGTGAGGCTCTGGCGACCCAGTACTTC
CASSEALATQYF
>TRBJ1-6|TRBD1|many|TRBV20-1
TGCAGTGCTTTCCAGGGGGCGTCCTATAATTCACCCCTCCACTTT
CSAFQGASYNSPLHF
>TRBJ2-1|.|medium-sized|TRBV11-2
TGTGCCAGCAGCTTAGAAGGACAGTCCTATGCGGAGCAGTTCTTC
CASSLEGQSYAEQFF
>TRBJ2-5|.|many|TRBV14
TGTGCCAGCAGCCAAGATGTTGGTCAGGGGCGGGAGACCCAGTACTTC
CASSQDVGQGRETQYF
>TRBJ2-5|.|many|TRBV11-1
TGTGCCAGCTCTCTGGACATCCAAGAGACCCAGTACTTC
CASSLDIQETQYF
>TRBJ2-3|.|many|TRBV6-2/TRBV6-3
TGTGCCAGCGGATCCGGAGGGGTTACCAGGGATACGCAGTATTTT
CASGSGGVTRDTQYF
>TRBJ2-7|TRBD1|.|TRBV11-1
TGTGCCAGCAGCTCAGACAGGGGTGAGCAGTACTTC
CASSSDRGEQYF
>TRBJ1-2|.|many|TRBV18
TGTGCCAGCTCACCTGCAGGGAACTATGGCTACACCTTC
CASSPAGNYGYTF
>TRBJ2-3|TRBD2|many|TRBV5-1
TGCGCCAGCAGCTCTGGAGCGGGGGGGGCCTATGCAGATACGCAGTATTTT
CASSSGAGGAYADTQYF
>TRBJ2-2|.|many|TRBV15
TGTGCCACCAGCAGATCCCGCTCGGGCCCCGGGGAGCTGTTTTTT
CATSRSRSGPGELFF
>TRBJ2-5|.|many|TRBV5-6
TGTGCCAGCAGCTTGGACGATTCCCTTTGGAAACCCGAGTACTTC
CASSLDDSLWKPEYF
>TRBJ1-4|TRBD1|many|TRBV4-1
TGCGCCAGCAGCCTCGACCGGGACAGGGGCACTTTCGTTGAAAAACTGTTTTTT
CASSLDRDRGTFVEKLFF
>TRBJ2-2|.|.|TRBV20-1
TGCAGTGCTCCTCTAGCGTCCGGGGAGCTGTTTTTT
CSAPLASGELFF
>TRBJ2-2|.|many|TRBV7-7
TGTGCTAGCAGCTTGCCGTGGGGCGAAGGTACCGGGGAGCTGTTTTTT
CASSLPWGEGTGELFF
>TRBJ1-6|.|many|TRBV13
TGTGCCAGCAGCCCTCCGAGGGATGGTTATAATTCACCCCTCCACTTT
CASSPPRDGYNSPLHF
>TRBJ2-7|TRBD2|.|TRBV7-9
TGTGCCAGCAGCTTCGGCACTAGCGGGGGGACATACGAGCAGTACTTC
CASSFGTSGGTYEQYF
>TRBJ2-1|.|many|TRBV15
TGTGCCACCAGCAGAGGGGGGAGCTCCTACAATGAGCAGTTCTTC
CATSRGGSSYNEQFF
>TRBJ1-6|.|many|TRBV7-3
TGTGCCAGCAGCTTAAGCCCGTTGGATCGGGCCCTCCACTTT
CASSLSPLDRALHF
>TRBJ2-5|.|many|TRBV20-1
TGCAGTGCTTTCCCCGTCGGATCAGGGGAAAAGACCCAGTACTTC
CSAFPVGSGEKTQYF
>TRBJ2-7|TRBD1|.|TRBV2
TGTGCCAGCCCACGGGACAGGGGGTTAGACGAGCAGTACTTC
CASPRDRGLDEQYF